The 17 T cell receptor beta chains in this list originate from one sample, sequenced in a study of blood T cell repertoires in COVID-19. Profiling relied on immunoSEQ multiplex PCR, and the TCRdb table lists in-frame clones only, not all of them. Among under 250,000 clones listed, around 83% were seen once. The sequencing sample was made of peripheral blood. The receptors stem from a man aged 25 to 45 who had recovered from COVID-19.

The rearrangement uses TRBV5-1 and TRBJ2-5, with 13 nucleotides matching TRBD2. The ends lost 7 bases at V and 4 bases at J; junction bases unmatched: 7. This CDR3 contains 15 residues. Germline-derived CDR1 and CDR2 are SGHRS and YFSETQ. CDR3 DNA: TGCGCCAGCGCAGAGGGACTAGCGGGGACAGAGACCCAGTACTTC. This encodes CASAEGLAGTETQYF.

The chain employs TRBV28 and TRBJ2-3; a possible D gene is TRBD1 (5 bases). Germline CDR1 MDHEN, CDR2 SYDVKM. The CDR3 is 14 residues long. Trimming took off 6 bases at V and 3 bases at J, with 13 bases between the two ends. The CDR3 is CASSQPTGTDTQYF. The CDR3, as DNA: TGTGCCAGCAGCCAACCTACAGGAACAGATACGCAGTATTTT. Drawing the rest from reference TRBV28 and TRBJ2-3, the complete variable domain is DVKVTQSSRYLVKRTGEKVFLECVQDMDHENMFWYRQDPGLGLRLIYFSYDVKMKEKGDIPEGYSVSREKKERFSLILESASTNQTSMYLCASSQPTGTDTQYFGPGTRLTVL.

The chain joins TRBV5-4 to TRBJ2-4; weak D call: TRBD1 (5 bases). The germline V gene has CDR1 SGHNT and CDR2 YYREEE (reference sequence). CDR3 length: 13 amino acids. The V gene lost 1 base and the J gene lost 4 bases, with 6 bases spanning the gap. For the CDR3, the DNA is TGTGCCAGCAGCTTGCAGGGTAAAAACATTCAGTACTTC. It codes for CASSLQGKNIQYF.

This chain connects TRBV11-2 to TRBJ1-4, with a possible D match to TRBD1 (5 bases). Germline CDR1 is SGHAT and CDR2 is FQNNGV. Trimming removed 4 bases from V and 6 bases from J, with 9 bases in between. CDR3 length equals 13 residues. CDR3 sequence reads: CASSSQGHEKLFF. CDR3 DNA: TGTGCCAGCAGCTCCCAGGGTCATGAAAAACTGTTTTTT. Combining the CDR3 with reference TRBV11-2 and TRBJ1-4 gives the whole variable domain EAGVAQSPRYKIIEKRQSVAFWCNPISGHATLYWYQQILGQGPKLLIQFQNNGVVDDSQLPKDRFSAERLKGVDSTLKIQPAKLEDSAVYLCASSSQGHEKLFFGSGTQLSVL.

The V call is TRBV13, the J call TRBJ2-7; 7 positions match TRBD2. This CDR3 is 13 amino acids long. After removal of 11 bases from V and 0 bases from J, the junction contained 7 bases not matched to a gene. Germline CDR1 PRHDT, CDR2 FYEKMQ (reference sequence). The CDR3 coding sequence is TGTGCCCGGGGGGTCGGAAGCTCCTACGAGCAGTACGTC. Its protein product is CARGVGSSYEQYV.

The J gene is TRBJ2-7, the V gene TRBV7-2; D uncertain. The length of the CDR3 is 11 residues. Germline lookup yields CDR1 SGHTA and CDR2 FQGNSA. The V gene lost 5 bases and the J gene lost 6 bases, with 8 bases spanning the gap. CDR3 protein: CASSPQIEQYV. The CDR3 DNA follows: TGTGCCAGCAGCCCGCAGATCGAGCAGTACGTC.

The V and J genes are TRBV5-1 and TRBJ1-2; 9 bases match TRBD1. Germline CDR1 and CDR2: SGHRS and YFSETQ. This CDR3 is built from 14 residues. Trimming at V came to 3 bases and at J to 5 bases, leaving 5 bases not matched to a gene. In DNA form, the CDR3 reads TGCGCCAGCAGCTCCCCCGACAGGGGGTATGGCTACACCTTC. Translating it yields CASSSPDRGYGYTF. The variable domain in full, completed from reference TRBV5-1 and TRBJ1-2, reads KAGVTQTPRYLIKTRGQQVTLSCSPISGHRSVSWYQQTPGQGLQFLFEYFSETQRNKGNFPGRFSGRQFSNSRSEMNVSTLELGDSALYLCASSSPDRGYGYTFGSGTRLTVV.

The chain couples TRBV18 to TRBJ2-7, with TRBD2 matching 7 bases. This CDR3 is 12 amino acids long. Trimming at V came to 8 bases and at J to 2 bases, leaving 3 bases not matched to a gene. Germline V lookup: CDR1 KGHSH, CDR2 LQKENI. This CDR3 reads CASGGVPYEQYF. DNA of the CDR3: TGTGCCAGCGGGGGGGTTCCCTACGAGCAGTACTTC.

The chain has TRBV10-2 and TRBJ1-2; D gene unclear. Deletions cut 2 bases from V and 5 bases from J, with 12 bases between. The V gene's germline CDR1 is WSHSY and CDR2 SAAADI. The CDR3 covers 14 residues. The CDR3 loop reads CASSESDFFYGYTF. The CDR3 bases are TGCGCCAGCAGTGAGAGCGATTTTTTTTATGGCTACACCTTC.

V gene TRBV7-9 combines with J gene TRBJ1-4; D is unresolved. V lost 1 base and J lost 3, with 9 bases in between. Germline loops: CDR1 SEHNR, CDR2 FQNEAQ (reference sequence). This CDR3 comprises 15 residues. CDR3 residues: CASSLDAGSNEKLFF. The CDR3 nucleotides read TGTGCCAGCAGCTTAGATGCGGGGTCTAATGAAAAACTGTTTTTT.

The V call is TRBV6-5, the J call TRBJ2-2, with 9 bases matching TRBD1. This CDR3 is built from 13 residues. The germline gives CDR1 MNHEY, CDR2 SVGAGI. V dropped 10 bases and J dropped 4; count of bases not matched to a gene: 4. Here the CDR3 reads CATEDRGTGELFF. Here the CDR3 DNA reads TGTGCCACCGAGGACAGGGGCACCGGGGAGCTGTTTTTT.

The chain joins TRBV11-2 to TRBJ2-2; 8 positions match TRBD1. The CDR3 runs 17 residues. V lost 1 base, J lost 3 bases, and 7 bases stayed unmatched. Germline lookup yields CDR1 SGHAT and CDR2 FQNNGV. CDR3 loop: CASSLGWTGPHTGELFF. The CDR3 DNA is TGTGCCAGCAGCTTAGGTTGGACAGGGCCTCACACCGGGGAGCTGTTTTTT.

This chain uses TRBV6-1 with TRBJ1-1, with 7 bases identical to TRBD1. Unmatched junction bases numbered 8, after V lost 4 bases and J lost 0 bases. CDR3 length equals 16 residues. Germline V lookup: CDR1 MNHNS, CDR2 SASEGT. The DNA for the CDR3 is TGTGCCAGCAGTGCTCGGACAGGAAGAATGAACACTGAAGCTTTCTTT. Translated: CASSARTGRMNTEAFF.

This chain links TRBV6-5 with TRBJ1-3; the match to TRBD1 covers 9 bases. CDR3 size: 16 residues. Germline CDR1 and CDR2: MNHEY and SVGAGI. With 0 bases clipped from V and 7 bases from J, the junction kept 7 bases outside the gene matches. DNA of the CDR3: TGTGCCAGCAGTTACTCCAAGGACAGGGGATCGAACACCATATATTTT. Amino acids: CASSYSKDRGSNTIYF.

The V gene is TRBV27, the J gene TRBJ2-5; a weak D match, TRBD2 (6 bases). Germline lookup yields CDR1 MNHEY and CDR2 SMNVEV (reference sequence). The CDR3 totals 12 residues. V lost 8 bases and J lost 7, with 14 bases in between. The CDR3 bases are TGTGCCAGCCGACTCCTGGGAGGGACCCAGTACTTC. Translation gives CASRLLGGTQYF.

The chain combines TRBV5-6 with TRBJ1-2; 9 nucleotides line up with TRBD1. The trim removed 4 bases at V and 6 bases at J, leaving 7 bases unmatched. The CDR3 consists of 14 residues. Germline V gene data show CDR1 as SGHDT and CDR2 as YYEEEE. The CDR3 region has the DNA TGTGCCAGCAGCGGCCGGGACAGGGTCGATGGCTACACCTTC. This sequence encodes CASSGRDRVDGYTF.

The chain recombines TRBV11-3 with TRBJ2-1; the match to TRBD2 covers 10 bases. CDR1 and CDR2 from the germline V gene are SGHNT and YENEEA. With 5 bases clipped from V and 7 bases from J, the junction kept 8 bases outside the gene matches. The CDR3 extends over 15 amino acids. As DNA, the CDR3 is TGTGCCAGCAGCCGCGGCCTAGCGGGGGATAATGAGCAGTTCTTC. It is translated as CASSRGLAGDNEQFF.